This T cell receptor beta chain appears in the sequencing data of a study of STAT5B mutations in CD4+ large granular lymphocyte leukemia. General study results and limits: No patients shared main leukemic clonotypes, though less than 30% appeared at low frequency elsewhere. Compared with healthy controls (2/35), patient top clones favored TRBV06 (8/27).

The length of the CDR3 is 13 residues. Trimming took off 1 base at V and 2 bases at J, with 5 bases between the two ends. Germline loops: CDR1 KGHSH, CDR2 LQKENI. Details on this clone: The antigen is unknown.

Sequenced by immunoSEQ multiplex PCR; TCRdb stores in-frame clones only, minus some. The data contain tens of thousands of clones, about 80% of them singletons. The rearrangement joins TRBV18 to TRBJ1-1, with D unclear. The TCR sequence derives from a human donor in good health. The sequencing sample was made of CD4+ T cells from blood buffy coats. Here the CDR3 DNA reads TGTGCCAGCTCACCACAGGGAAACACTGAAGCTTTCTTT. This gives the protein CASSPQGNTEAFF. The whole variable domain, remainder taken from reference TRBV18 and TRBJ1-1, is NAGVMQNPRHLVRRRGQEARLRCSPMKGHSHVYWYRQLPEEGLKFMVYLQKENIIDESGMPKERFSAEFPKEGPSILRIQQVVRGDSAAYFCASSPQGNTEAFFGQGTRLTVV.